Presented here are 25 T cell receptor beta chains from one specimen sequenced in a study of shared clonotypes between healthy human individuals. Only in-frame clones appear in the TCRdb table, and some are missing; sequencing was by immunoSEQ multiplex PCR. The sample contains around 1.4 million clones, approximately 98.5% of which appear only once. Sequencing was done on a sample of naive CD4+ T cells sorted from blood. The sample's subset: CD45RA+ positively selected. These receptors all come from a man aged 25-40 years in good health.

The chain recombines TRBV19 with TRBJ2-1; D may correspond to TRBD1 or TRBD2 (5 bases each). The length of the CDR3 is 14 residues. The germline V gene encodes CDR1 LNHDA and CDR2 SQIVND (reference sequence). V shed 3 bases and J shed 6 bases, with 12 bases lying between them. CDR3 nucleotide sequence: TGTGCCAGTAGTATCTGGGACCTCTCCAATGAGCAGTTCTTC. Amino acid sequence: CASSIWDLSNEQFF.

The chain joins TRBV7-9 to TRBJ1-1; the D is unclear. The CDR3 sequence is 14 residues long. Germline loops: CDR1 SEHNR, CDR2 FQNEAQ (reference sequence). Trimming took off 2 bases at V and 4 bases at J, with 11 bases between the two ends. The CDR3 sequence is CASSLMGSSTEAFF. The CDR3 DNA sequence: TGTGCCAGCAGCTTAATGGGATCGAGCACTGAAGCTTTCTTT.

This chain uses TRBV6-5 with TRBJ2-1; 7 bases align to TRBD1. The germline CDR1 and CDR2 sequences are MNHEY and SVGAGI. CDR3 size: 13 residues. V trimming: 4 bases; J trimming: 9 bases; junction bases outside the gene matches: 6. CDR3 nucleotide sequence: TGTGCCAGCAGTTCAGACAGGGTTGGTGAGCAGTTCTTC. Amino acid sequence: CASSSDRVGEQFF.

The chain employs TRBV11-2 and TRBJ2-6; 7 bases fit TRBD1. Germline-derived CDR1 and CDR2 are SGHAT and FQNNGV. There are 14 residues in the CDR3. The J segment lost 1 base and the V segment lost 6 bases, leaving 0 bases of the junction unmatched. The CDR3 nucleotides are TGTGCCAGCAGGACAGGGTCTGGGGCCAACGTCCTGACTTTC. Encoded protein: CASRTGSGANVLTF.

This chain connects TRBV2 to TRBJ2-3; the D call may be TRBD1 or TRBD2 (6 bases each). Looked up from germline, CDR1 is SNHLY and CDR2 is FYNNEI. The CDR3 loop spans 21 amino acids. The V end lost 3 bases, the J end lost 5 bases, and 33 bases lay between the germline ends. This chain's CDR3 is CASSEIGKGRGPGAPVDTQYF. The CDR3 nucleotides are TGTGCCAGCAGTGAGATTGGGAAGGGCAGGGGTCCGGGGGCCCCAGTAGATACGCAGTATTTT. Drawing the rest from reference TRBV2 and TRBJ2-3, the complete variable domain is EPEVTQTPSHQVTQMGQEVILRCVPISNHLYFYWYRQILGQKVEFLVSFYNNEISEKSEIFDDQFSVERPDGSNFTLKIRSTKLEDSAMYFCASSEIGKGRGPGAPVDTQYFGPGTRLTVL.

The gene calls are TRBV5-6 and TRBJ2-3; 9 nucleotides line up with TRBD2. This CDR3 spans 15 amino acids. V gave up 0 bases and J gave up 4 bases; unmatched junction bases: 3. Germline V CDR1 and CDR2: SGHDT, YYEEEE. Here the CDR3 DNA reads TGTGCCAGCAGCTTGGGGCTAGCGGGATCAGATACGCAGTATTTT. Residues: CASSLGLAGSDTQYF.

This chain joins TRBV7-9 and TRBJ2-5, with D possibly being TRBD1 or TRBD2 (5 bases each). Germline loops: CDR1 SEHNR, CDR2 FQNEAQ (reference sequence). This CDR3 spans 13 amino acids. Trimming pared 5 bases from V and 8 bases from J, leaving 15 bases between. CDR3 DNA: TGTGCCAGCAGCCCTAGGTTGGGGGTAACCCAGTACTTC. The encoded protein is CASSPRLGVTQYF.

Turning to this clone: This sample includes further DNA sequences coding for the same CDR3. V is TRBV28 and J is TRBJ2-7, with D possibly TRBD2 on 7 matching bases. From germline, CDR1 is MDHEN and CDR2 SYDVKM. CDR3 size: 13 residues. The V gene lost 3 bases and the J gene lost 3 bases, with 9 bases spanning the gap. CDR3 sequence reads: CASSLGGRYEQYF. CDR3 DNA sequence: TGTGCCAGCAGTTTGGGGGGGCGCTACGAGCAGTACTTC.

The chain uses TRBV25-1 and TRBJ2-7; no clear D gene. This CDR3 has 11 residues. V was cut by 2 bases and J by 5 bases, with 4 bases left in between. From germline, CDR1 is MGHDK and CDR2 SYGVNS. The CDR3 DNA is TGTGCCAGCAGTGAAGGTCACGAGCAGTACTTC. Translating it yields CASSEGHEQYF.

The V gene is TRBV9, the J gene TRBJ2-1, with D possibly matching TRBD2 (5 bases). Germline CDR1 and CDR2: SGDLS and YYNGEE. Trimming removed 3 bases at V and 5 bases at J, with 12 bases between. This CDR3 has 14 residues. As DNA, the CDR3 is TGTGCCAGCAGCGCCGGGATGTGGGACAATGAGCAGTTCTTC. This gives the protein CASSAGMWDNEQFF. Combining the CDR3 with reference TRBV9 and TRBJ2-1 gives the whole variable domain DSGVTQTPKHLITATGQRVTLRCSPRSGDLSVYWYQQSLDQGLQFLIQYYNGEERAKGNILERFSAQQFPDLHSELNLSSLELGDSALYFCASSAGMWDNEQFFGPGTRLTVL.

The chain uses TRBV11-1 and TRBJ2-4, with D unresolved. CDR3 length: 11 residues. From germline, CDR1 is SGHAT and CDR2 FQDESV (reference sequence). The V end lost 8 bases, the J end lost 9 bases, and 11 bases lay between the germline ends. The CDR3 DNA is TGTGCCAGCGGCGAGCTCGGCATTCAGTACTTC. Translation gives CASGELGIQYF.

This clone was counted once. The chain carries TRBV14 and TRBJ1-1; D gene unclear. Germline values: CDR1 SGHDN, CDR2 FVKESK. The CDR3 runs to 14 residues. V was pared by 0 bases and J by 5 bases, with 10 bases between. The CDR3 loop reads CASSQEVGGTEAFF. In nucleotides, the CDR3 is TGTGCCAGCAGCCAAGAAGTAGGTGGGACTGAAGCTTTCTTT.

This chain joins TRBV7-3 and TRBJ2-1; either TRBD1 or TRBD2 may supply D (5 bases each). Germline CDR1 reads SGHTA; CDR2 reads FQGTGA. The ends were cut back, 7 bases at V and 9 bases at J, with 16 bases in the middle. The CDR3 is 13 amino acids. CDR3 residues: CASTPGPPGEQFF. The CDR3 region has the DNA TGTGCCAGCACCCCGGGACCCCCCGGTGAGCAGTTCTTC.

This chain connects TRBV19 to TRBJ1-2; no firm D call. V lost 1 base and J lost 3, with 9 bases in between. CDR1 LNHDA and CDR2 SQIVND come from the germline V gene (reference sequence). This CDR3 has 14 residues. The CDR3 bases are TGTGCCAGTAGTATAGTTCCGGGTGACTATGGCTACACCTTC. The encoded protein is CASSIVPGDYGYTF.

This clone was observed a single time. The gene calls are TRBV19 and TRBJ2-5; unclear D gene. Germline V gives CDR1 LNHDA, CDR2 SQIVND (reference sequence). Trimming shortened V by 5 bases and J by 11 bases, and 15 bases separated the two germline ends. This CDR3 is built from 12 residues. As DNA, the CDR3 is TGTGCCAGTAGTCTTACCGGACGGAGTCAGTACTTC. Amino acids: CASSLTGRSQYF.

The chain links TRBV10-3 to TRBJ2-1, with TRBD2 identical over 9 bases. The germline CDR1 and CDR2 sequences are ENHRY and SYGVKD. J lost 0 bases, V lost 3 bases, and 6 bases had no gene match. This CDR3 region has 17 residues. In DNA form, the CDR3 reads TGTGCCATCAGTGACCCGAGAGCGGGAGGCTCCTACAATGAGCAGTTCTTC. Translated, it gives CAISDPRAGGSYNEQFF.

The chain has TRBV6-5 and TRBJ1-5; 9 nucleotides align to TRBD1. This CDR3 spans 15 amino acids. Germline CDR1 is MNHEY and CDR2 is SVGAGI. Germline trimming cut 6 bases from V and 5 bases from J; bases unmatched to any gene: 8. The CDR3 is CASSLQGARDQPQHF. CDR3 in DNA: TGTGCCAGCAGCCTACAGGGGGCTCGGGATCAGCCCCAGCATTTT.

As DNA, the CDR3 is TGTGCCAGCAGCTTAAACGCAGGGTTGCAAGAGACCCAGTACTTC. It specifies CASSLNAGLQETQYF. The gene calls are TRBV7-3 and TRBJ2-5; D might be TRBD1 (5 bases). V was pared by 1 base and J by 2 bases, with 11 bases between. CDR1 and CDR2 (germline): SGHTA, FQGTGA. This CDR3 has 15 residues.

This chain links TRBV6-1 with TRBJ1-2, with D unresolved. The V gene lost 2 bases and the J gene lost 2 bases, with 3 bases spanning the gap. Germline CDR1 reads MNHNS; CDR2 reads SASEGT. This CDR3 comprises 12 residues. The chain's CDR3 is CASSETNYGYTF. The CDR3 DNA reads TGTGCCAGCAGTGAAACCAACTATGGCTACACCTTC.

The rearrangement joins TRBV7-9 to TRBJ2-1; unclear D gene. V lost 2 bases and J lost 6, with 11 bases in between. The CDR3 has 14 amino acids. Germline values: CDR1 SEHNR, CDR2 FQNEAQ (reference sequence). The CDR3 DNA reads TGTGCCAGCAGCTTAACGGAAGCACGCAATGAGCAGTTCTTC. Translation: CASSLTEARNEQFF.

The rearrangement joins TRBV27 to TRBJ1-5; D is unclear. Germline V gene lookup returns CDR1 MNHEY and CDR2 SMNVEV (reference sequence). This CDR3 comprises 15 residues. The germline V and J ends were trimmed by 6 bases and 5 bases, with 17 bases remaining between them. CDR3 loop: CASSRYMAGDQPQHF. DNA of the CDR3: TGTGCCAGCAGCCGTTATATGGCAGGTGATCAGCCCCAGCATTTT.

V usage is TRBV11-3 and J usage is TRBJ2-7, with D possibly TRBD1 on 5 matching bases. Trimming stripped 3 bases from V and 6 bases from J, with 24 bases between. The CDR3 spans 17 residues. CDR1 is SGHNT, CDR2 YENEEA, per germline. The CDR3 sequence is CASSLVQGGRVVTEQYF. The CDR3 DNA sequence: TGTGCCAGCAGCTTGGTTCAGGGTGGCAGGGTTGTCACCGAGCAGTACTTC. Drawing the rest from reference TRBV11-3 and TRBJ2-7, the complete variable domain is EAGVVQSPRYKIIEKKQPVAFWCNPISGHNTLYWYLQNLGQGPELLIRYENEEAVDDSQLPKDRFSAERLKGVDSTLKIQPAELGDSAVYLCASSLVQGGRVVTEQYFGPGTRLTVT.

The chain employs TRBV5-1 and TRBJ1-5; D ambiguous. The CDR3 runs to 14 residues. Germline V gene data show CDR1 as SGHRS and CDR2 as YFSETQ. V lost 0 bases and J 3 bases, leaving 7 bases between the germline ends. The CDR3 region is CASSLGTNNQPQHF. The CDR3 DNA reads TGCGCCAGCAGCTTGGGGACGAACAATCAGCCCCAGCATTTT.

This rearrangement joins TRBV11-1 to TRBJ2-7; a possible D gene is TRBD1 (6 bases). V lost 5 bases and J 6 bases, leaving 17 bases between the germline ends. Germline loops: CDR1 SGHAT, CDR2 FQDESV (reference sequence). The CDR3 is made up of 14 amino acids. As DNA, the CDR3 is TGTGCCAGCAGCCCGCCTACAGGGATTCGCGAGCAGTACTTC. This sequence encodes CASSPPTGIREQYF.

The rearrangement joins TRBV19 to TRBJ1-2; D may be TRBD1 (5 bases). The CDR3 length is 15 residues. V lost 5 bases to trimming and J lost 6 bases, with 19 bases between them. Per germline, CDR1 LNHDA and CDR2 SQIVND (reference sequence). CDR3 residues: CASSSPLRGGDGYTF. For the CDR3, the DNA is TGTGCCAGTAGTTCCCCTTTACGGGGGGGAGATGGCTACACCTTC.